This T cell receptor (beta chain) was captured in a study of OX40 agonist ivuxolimab in advanced cancers. Overall study findings and caveats: Determination of antigen specificity was not performed for the expanded peripheral T cells.

Trimming left V 5 bases short and J 2 bases short, with 23 bases between. Per the germline V gene, CDR1 is SGHVS and CDR2 is FQNEAQ. The CDR3 is 18 residues long. As for this clone: Its antigen is currently unknown.

Clones were sequenced by immunoSEQ multiplex PCR, and TCRdb holds only the in-frame ones, with some missing. The sample consists of about 20,000 clones, approximately 80% of them appearing once. This material consisted of CD4+ or CD8+ T cells sorted from blood, taken in a trial of the OX40 agonist ivuxolimab. The rearrangement joins TRBV7-8 to TRBJ2-3, with TRBD1 as a possible D gene (6 bases). This TCR was recovered from an adult with an advanced solid tumor such as melanoma, head and neck, liver or kidney cancer. CDR3 region: CASSAYRVLGPNTDTQYF. CDR3 nucleotides: TGTGCCAGCAGCGCATACAGGGTCTTGGGACCCAACACAGATACGCAGTATTTT.